The clone carrying this T cell receptor (beta chain) was seen at least ten times. Its antigen is currently unknown. This specimen comes from a study of CD8 T cells in ankylosing spondylitis. Study-level findings and limits: Reactive arthritis synovial fluid and blood were previously reported to contain some motif variants. What seemed typical of ankylosing spondylitis blood was a TCR beta motif built from eight highly homologous variants.

MiXCR was run by TCRdb on the 5' RACE reads, yielding one entry per CDR3 protein. The sample has about 540,000 distinct CDR3 sequences; more than 9.5% are singletons. The CDR3 is made up of 14 amino acids. Trimming stripped 6 bases from V and 2 bases from J, with 13 bases between. The origin of this receptor is a male donor with ankylosing spondylitis. J is TRBJ1-1 and V is TRBV12-3 or TRBV12-4; D unresolved. Input material: blood, either unsorted or a sorted T cell fraction (not recorded which). Here the CDR3 reads CASSPLTDNTEAFF. CDR3 coding DNA: TGTGCCAGCAGCCCCCTCACAGATAACACTGAAGCTTTCTTT.